This section outlines one T cell receptor (beta chain) sequence together with its context. The protocol was immunoSEQ multiplex PCR, while the TCRdb copy is restricted to in-frame clones and leaves out a portion. The data hold around 50,000 clones, with roughly 95% observed a single time. This entry comes from a study of technical replicates of blood from a few donors. Germline V gene data show CDR1 as SQVTM and CDR2 as ANQGSEA. The length of the CDR3 is 13 residues. Trimming at V came to 3 bases and at J to 7 bases, leaving 6 bases not matched to a gene. This chain uses TRBV29-1 with TRBJ2-1; 7 bases are shared with TRBD1. Sequencing input: T cells isolated from PBMCs. The TCR comes from a human donor in good health. In DNA form, the CDR3 reads TGCAGCGTTGATCAGGGGGAGACAAATGAGCAGTTCTTC. Translating gives CSVDQGETNEQFF.